The next 24 T cell receptor beta chains were all read from a single sample in a study of T cells after posttransplantation cyclophosphamide (dated by TCRdb to between 2015 and 2016). The receptor library was made with the immunoSEQ multiplex PCR assay. In its TCRdb copy, this immuneACCESS table keeps in-frame sequences only and misses some clones. Where compared with another copy, unresolved V genes explain less than half of these, and the others have no known cause. This sample gives fewer than 25,000 clones in total; 95% to 98% of them show up just once. The ten largest make up approximately 0.13% of the sample. To count as naive, T cells had to be viable CD3+CD4+ or CD3+CD8+ cells with a CCR7+CD45RA+CD45RO-CD95-CD27+CD28+ profile. The material sequenced was naive CD4+ T cells sorted from PBMCs. Every receptor here comes from a man aged 50 to 59 in good health, CMV-negative, and a related stem cell transplant donor.

This chain links TRBV19 with TRBJ2-2; D remains unclear. Deletions cut 3 bases from V and 0 bases from J, with 8 bases between. Germline V gene data show CDR1 as LNHDA and CDR2 as SQIVND (reference sequence). This CDR3 is built from 15 residues. DNA of the CDR3: TGTGCCAGTAGTATCTCTGGAGCGAACACCGGGGAGCTGTTTTTT. This sequence encodes CASSISGANTGELFF.

The chain combines TRBV7-9 with TRBJ2-7, with TRBD2 matching over 9 bases. Germline loops: CDR1 SEHNR, CDR2 FQNEAQ (reference sequence). The CDR3 extends over 12 amino acids. V gave up 3 bases and J gave up 12 bases; unmatched junction bases: 6. The CDR3 sequence: CASSFIAGDTYF. The CDR3 nucleotides read TGTGCCAGCAGCTTTATAGCGGGAGATACGTACTTC. Drawing the rest from reference TRBV7-9 and TRBJ2-7, the complete variable domain is DTGVSQNPRHKITKRGQNVTFRCDPISEHNRLYWYRQTLGQGPEFLTYFQNEAQLEKSRLLSDRFSAERPKGSFSTLEIQRTEQGDSAMYLCASSFIAGDTYFGPGTRLTVT.

The chain has TRBV5-8 and TRBJ1-5; 9 bases align to TRBD1. This CDR3 is built from 17 residues. From germline, CDR1 is SGHTS and CDR2 YDEGEE. J lost 0 bases, V lost 2 bases, and 6 bases had no gene match. The DNA for the CDR3 is TGTGCCAGCAGCTTAGGGACAGGGCTCTATAGCAATCAGCCCCAGCATTTT. Residues: CASSLGTGLYSNQPQHF.

Written as DNA, the CDR3 is TGTGCCAGCAGCTTAAAGCCTCGACAGGGCCACTACGAGCAGTACTTC. This gives the protein CASSLKPRQGHYEQYF. The chain recombines TRBV13 with TRBJ2-7; 7 positions match TRBD1. The CDR3 has 16 amino acids. CDR1 and CDR2 (germline): PRHDT, FYEKMQ (reference sequence). V was clipped by 2 bases and J by 3 bases; unmatched bases: 10. The variable domain in full, with the rest retrieved from reference TRBV13 and TRBJ2-7, is AAGVIQSPRHLIKEKRETATLKCYPIPRHDTVYWYQQGPGQDPQFLISFYEKMQSDKGSIPDRFSAQQFSDYHSELNMSSLELGDSALYFCASSLKPRQGHYEQYFGPGTRLTVT.

This chain uses TRBV2 with TRBJ2-3, with TRBD1 identical over 11 bases. Trimming at V came to 7 bases and at J to 4 bases, leaving 7 bases not matched to a gene. Germline CDR1 reads SNHLY; CDR2 reads FYNNEI. This CDR3 is 15 amino acids long. The CDR3 spells CASTGQGVSADTQYF. CDR3 nucleotides: TGTGCCAGCACGGGACAGGGGGTTTCGGCAGATACGCAGTATTTT.

The chain employs TRBV5-1 and TRBJ2-5; D may be TRBD2 (6 bases). V was cut by 1 base and J by 7 bases, with 14 bases left in between. This CDR3 is built from 14 residues. The V gene's germline CDR1 is SGHRS and CDR2 YFSETQ. The CDR3 loop reads CASSLRPGRGTQYF. In DNA, the CDR3 is TGCGCCAGCAGCTTGCGTCCAGGGCGGGGGACCCAGTACTTC.

V usage is TRBV9 and J usage is TRBJ2-7; 12 bases align to TRBD2. Germline trimming cut 0 bases from V and 5 bases from J; bases unmatched to any gene: 12. From germline, CDR1 is SGDLS and CDR2 YYNGEE. The length of the CDR3 is 18 residues. CDR3 in amino acids: CASSVVLGWTSGNHEQYF. CDR3 DNA: TGTGCCAGCAGCGTAGTGCTCGGGTGGACTAGCGGGAACCACGAGCAGTACTTC.

This chain uses TRBV7-3 with TRBJ1-3; possibly TRBD1 for D (5 bases). The V end was cut by 5 bases, the J end by 4 bases, with 15 bases between. This CDR3 spans 15 amino acids. The germline V gene encodes CDR1 SGHTA and CDR2 FQGTGA. In DNA, the CDR3 is TGTGCCAGCAGCCTCGGGGGAAATGAGGGAAACACCATATATTTT. Residues: CASSLGGNEGNTIYF.

V usage is TRBV19 and J usage is TRBJ2-2, with D possibly being TRBD1 (6 bases). The ends were cut back, 6 bases at V and 3 bases at J, with 11 bases in the middle. The CDR3 has 14 amino acids. CDR1 is LNHDA and CDR2 is SQIVND in the germline V gene (reference sequence). CDR3 DNA sequence: TGTGCCAGTAGGGGGGCAGTTTACACCGGGGAGCTGTTTTTT. Its protein product is CASRGAVYTGELFF.

This chain joins TRBV6-6 and TRBJ1-1; D ambiguous. V dropped 6 bases and J dropped 3 bases, with 14 bases sitting between them. This CDR3 spans 14 amino acids. From germline, CDR1 is MNHNY and CDR2 SVGAGI (reference sequence). The DNA of the CDR3 is TGTGCCAGCAGCCCGCCTGGGCGGGACACTGAAGCTTTCTTT. This sequence encodes CASSPPGRDTEAFF.

V and J are TRBV5-6 and TRBJ2-7; TRBD1 aligns across 7 bases. The V gene end was trimmed by 5 bases and the J gene end by 2 bases; junction bases not matched to a gene: 13. This CDR3 contains 16 residues. Per the germline V gene, CDR1 is SGHDT and CDR2 is YYEEEE. The CDR3 reads CASSSSPGQLTYEQYF. CDR3 DNA: TGTGCCAGCAGTTCCTCACCGGGACAGCTAACCTACGAGCAGTACTTC. The complete variable domain, with remaining parts taken from reference TRBV5-6 and TRBJ2-7, reads DAGVTQSPTHLIKTRGQQVTLRCSPKSGHDTVSWYQQALGQGPQFIFQYYEEEERQRGNFPDRFSGHQFPNYSSELNVNALLLGDSALYLCASSSSPGQLTYEQYFGPGTRLTVT.

The rearrangement uses TRBV27 and TRBJ1-6; D unresolved. The V end was cut by 6 bases, the J end by 9 bases, with 21 bases between. Germline CDR1 is MNHEY and CDR2 is SMNVEV (reference sequence). The CDR3 loop spans 16 amino acids. The CDR3 loop reads CASSLTGSTLGSPLHF. CDR3 in DNA: TGTGCCAGCAGCCTCACGGGATCCACTCTGGGTTCACCCCTCCACTTT.

The J gene is TRBJ1-2, the V gene TRBV19, with 10 bases lining up with TRBD1. This CDR3 spans 16 amino acids. V shed 4 bases, J shed 5 bases, and the junction held 10 bases outside the gene matches. Germline V gives CDR1 LNHDA, CDR2 SQIVND (reference sequence). CDR3 nucleotides: TGTGCCAGTAGTACCCCTCAGGGACAGGGGCCTTATGGCTACACCTTC. Translation: CASSTPQGQGPYGYTF.

The rearrangement joins TRBV27 to TRBJ2-2; 8 nucleotides match TRBD1. The CDR3 sequence is 13 residues long. V dropped 4 bases and J dropped 7; count of bases not matched to a gene: 2. Germline values: CDR1 MNHEY, CDR2 SMNVEV (reference sequence). Written as DNA, the CDR3 is TGTGCCAGCAGTTGGACAGGGAGCGGGGAGCTGTTTTTT. This gives the protein CASSWTGSGELFF.

The rearrangement links TRBV15 to TRBJ2-1, with 7 bases matching TRBD1. V shed 3 bases and J 8 bases; nucleotides not matched to a gene: 7. The V gene's germline CDR1 is LNHNV and CDR2 YYDKDF (reference sequence). CDR3 length: 14 amino acids. CDR3 sequence reads: CATSRRQGFDEQFF. The CDR3, as DNA: TGTGCCACCAGCAGGCGACAGGGCTTCGATGAGCAGTTCTTC.

The chain joins TRBV6-5 to TRBJ1-2; 7 bases are a match to TRBD1. From germline, CDR1 is MNHEY and CDR2 SVGAGI. The CDR3 loop spans 15 amino acids. V gave up 2 bases and J gave up 3 bases; unmatched junction bases: 6. CDR3 sequence reads: CASSYPTGSYYGYTF. The DNA for the CDR3 is TGTGCCAGCAGTTACCCGACAGGGAGTTACTATGGCTACACCTTC.

The chain recombines TRBV23-1 with TRBJ2-7; no clear D. TRBV23-1 carries the ORF label, with uncertain function. The CDR3 has 15 amino acids. Deletions cut 2 bases from V and 2 bases from J, with 13 bases between. This chain's CDR3 is CASSQLVSSTYEQYF. DNA for the CDR3: TGCGCCAGCAGTCAACTGGTATCCAGTACCTACGAGCAGTACTTC.

The chain uses TRBV6-6 and TRBJ2-1; D not certain. The V end was cut by 8 bases, the J end by 5 bases, with 13 bases between. CDR3 size: 13 residues. Germline V CDR1 and CDR2: MNHNY, SVGAGI (reference sequence). CDR3 protein: CASLSTPNNEQFF. CDR3 bases: TGTGCCAGCCTATCTACGCCCAACAATGAGCAGTTCTTC.

V usage is TRBV5-5 and J usage is TRBJ2-1; 8 bases align to TRBD1. The V and J ends lost 5 bases and 4 bases, in that order; junction bases with no gene match: 2. The CDR3 runs to 13 residues. Germline CDR1 is SGHKS and CDR2 is YYEKEE (reference sequence). The CDR3 is CASRGQEYNEQFF. The CDR3 bases are TGTGCCAGCAGGGGACAGGAGTACAATGAGCAGTTCTTC. Supplemented by reference TRBV5-5 and TRBJ2-1, the full variable domain reads DAGVTQSPTHLIKTRGQQVTLRCSPISGHKSVSWYQQVLGQGPQFIFQYYEKEERGRGNFPDRFSARQFPNYSSELNVNALLLGDSALYLCASRGQEYNEQFFGPGTRLTVL.

As DNA, the CDR3 is TGCGCCAGCAGCCTAGCGGGGGAGCAGTACTTC. Amino acid sequence: CASSLAGEQYF. This chain joins TRBV4-1 and TRBJ2-5; TRBD2 matches 9 bases. This CDR3 has 11 residues. In germline, CDR1 is MGHRA, CDR2 YSYEKL. Trimming took 4 bases from V and 11 from J; bases not matched to a gene: 2.

This chain connects TRBV7-3 to TRBJ2-2, with 7 positions matching TRBD1. Germline V gene lookup returns CDR1 SGHTA and CDR2 FQGTGA. Germline trimming cut 6 bases from V and 4 bases from J; bases unmatched to any gene: 5. This CDR3 has 14 amino acids. In nucleotides, the CDR3 is TGTGCCAGCAGGTTGGGACAGCCCACCGGGGAGCTGTTTTTT. Translation: CASRLGQPTGELFF.

The chain joins TRBV7-8 to TRBJ1-2, with D maybe TRBD1 (6 bases). Deletions cut 5 bases from V and 4 bases from J, with 17 bases between. CDR1 is SGHVS, CDR2 FQNEAQ, per germline. The CDR3 consists of 15 residues. This chain's CDR3 is CASSLGGGWGYGYTF. CDR3 bases: TGTGCCAGCAGCCTAGGAGGGGGTTGGGGCTATGGCTACACCTTC. Drawing the rest from reference TRBV7-8 and TRBJ1-2, the complete variable domain is GAGVSQSPRYKVAKRGQDVALRCDPISGHVSLFWYQQALGQGPEFLTYFQNEAQLDKSGLPSDRFFAERPEGSVSTLKIQRTQQEDSAVYLCASSLGGGWGYGYTFGSGTRLTVV.

The chain combines TRBV5-6 with TRBJ2-7; the match to TRBD1 covers 10 bases. Germline V CDR1 and CDR2: SGHDT, YYEEEE. CDR3 size: 16 residues. V was pared by 2 bases and J by 1 base, with 6 bases of the junction left unmatched. In nucleotides, the CDR3 is TGTGCCAGCAGCTTACTCGGGACAGGGGCATCCTACGAGCAGTACTTC. It encodes CASSLLGTGASYEQYF. Full variable domain (outside the CDR3, taken from reference TRBV5-6 and TRBJ2-7): DAGVTQSPTHLIKTRGQQVTLRCSPKSGHDTVSWYQQALGQGPQFIFQYYEEEERQRGNFPDRFSGHQFPNYSSELNVNALLLGDSALYLCASSLLGTGASYEQYFGPGTRLTVT.

The chain employs TRBV2 and TRBJ1-5; 8 nucleotides align to TRBD1. The V and J ends lost 7 bases and 5 bases, in that order; junction bases with no gene match: 13. CDR3 length equals 16 residues. Germline-derived CDR1 and CDR2 are SNHLY and FYNNEI. As DNA, the CDR3 is TGTGCCAGCAATTTACTACAGACAGGGGCCTATCAGCCCCAGCATTTT. Protein sequence: CASNLLQTGAYQPQHF.